The clone carrying this T cell receptor beta chain appeared once. The sample comes from a study of cytomegalovirus exposure and HLA in healthy donors. Vbeta (60) and Jbeta (13) primers were used in the PCR. The data were produced by immunoSEQ multiplex PCR, yet TCRdb's version contains in-frame clones alone and is incomplete. The sample holds about 200,000 clones, roughly 90% seen once. CDR1 is SGHRS and CDR2 is YFSETQ in the germline V gene. The CDR3 totals 17 residues. V was cut by 0 bases and J by 2 bases, with 17 bases left in between. The source material was PBMCs. This chain joins TRBV5-1 and TRBJ2-5; D is possibly TRBD1 (5 bases). The TCR comes from a woman aged 25 to 39 in good health and CMV-seronegative. The CDR3 DNA sequence: TGCGCCAGCAGCTTGGAAGCTTCAGGGCTAAAACAAGAGACCCAGTACTTC. Translating it yields CASSLEASGLKQETQYF.